The source of this T cell receptor (beta chain) is a study of CD8+ T cells in alopecia areata. About the study: In an open-label trial, patients got 5 to 10 mg tofacitinib twice daily. Affected scalp percentage gauged treated patients' severity.

Documented treatment: oral pan-JAK inhibitor, 5-10 mg twice daily. In alopecia areata patients, both lesional scalp punch biopsies and peripheral blood were collected. Once RNA had been extracted, it was reverse transcribed into cDNA to act as the sequencing template. Sequencing was performed with immunoSEQ multiplex PCR; in TCRdb, only in-frame clones are kept and a portion is missing. The table records some 150,000 clones, roughly 50% of them present only once. Between the trimmed V and J ends, which lost 6 bases and 4 bases, there was a span of 17 bases. This CDR3 spans 15 amino acids. Per germline, CDR1 MNHEY and CDR2 SVGAGI.

This sequence originates from a human donor with alopecia areata. The sample consisted of CD4+ T cells sorted from blood, taken at approximately week 56, from a patient treated with tofacitinib. This chain connects TRBV6-5 to TRBJ2-3; a possible D gene is TRBD1 (5 bases). CDR3 residues: CASSRVSTPPDTQYF. In DNA form, the CDR3 reads TGTGCCAGCAGCAGGGTGTCGACCCCTCCAGATACGCAGTATTTT.